Each of the 9 T cell receptor beta chains below was sequenced from the same sample in a study of Ad26.COV2.S vaccination and SARS-CoV-2 variants (dated by TCRdb to the early 2020s). Library preparation used the immunoSEQ multiplex PCR assay. The source is immuneACCESS, and TCRdb retained only in-frame sequences with V and J called. Part of the clones is not carried over; for the studies checked, unresolved V genes explain less than half of this, and the remainder is unexplained. The sample records approximately 350,000 clones, more than 75% of which are singletons. The ten largest make up around 3.5% of the sample. This sample's treatment or condition label indicates: about 20 received Ad26.COV2.S at low or high dose, single or two shots; 5 received placebo; per-sample allocation not given. Repertoires of vaccine and placebo recipients were sequenced from samples taken on day 63 after the first injection.

This sample comprised peripheral blood, obtained in a trial of Ad26.COV2.S vaccine versus placebo. These receptors all stem from a person aged 18-60 years who received the Ad26.COV2.S COVID-19 vaccine or a placebo.

The chain combines TRBV6-6 with TRBJ2-7, with 10 nucleotides matching TRBD1. V shed 9 bases and J 4 bases; nucleotides not matched to a gene: 9. This CDR3 spans 14 amino acids. CDR1 is MNHNY and CDR2 is SVGAGI in the germline V gene (reference sequence). The DNA of the CDR3 is TGTGCCAGTTCGGGAGACAGGGGGCGATACGAGCAGTACTTC. Amino acids: CASSGDRGRYEQYF.

As concerns this clone: Distinct nucleotide sequences in the sample also encode this CDR3. The chain carries TRBV18 and TRBJ1-1; D not certain. CDR3 length: 13 residues. The germline gives CDR1 KGHSH, CDR2 LQKENI. Trimming took 3 bases from V and 0 from J, leaving 5 bases between them. CDR3 amino acids: CASSPGMNTEAFF. The CDR3 DNA follows: TGTGCCAGCTCACCTGGCATGAACACTGAAGCTTTCTTT.

The chain employs TRBV29-1 and TRBJ2-7; D unresolved. Trimming shortened V by 3 bases and J by 3 bases, and 9 bases separated the two germline ends. In germline, CDR1 is SQVTM, CDR2 ANQGSEA. The CDR3 loop spans 12 amino acids. The CDR3: CSVDYGNYEQYF. For the CDR3, the DNA is TGCAGCGTTGATTACGGTAACTACGAGCAGTACTTC.

The chain uses TRBV30 and TRBJ2-7; TRBD1 is a possible D gene (5 bases). V was cut by 2 bases and J by 2 bases, with 13 bases left in between. This CDR3 is 14 amino acids long. Germline V gene sequence: CDR1 GTSNPN, CDR2 SVGIG (reference sequence). The CDR3 DNA reads as TGTGCCTGGAGTTACTGGGGCAGTACCTACGAGCAGTACTTC. Translating gives CAWSYWGSTYEQYF. Together with reference TRBV30 and TRBJ2-7, the CDR3 gives the full variable domain: SQTIHQWPATLVQPVGSPLSLECTVEGTSNPNLYWYRQAAGRGLQLLFYSVGIGQISSEVPQNLSASRPQDRQFILSSKKLLLSDSGFYLCAWSYWGSTYEQYFGPGTRLTVT.

V is TRBV7-6 and J is TRBJ1-4; the D gene is possibly TRBD1 (6 bases). CDR1 and CDR2 from the germline V gene are SGHVS and FNYEAQ. CDR3 length: 14 residues. V was trimmed by 1 base and J by 5 bases, leaving 8 bases between them. CDR3 sequence (DNA): TGTGCCAGCAGCTTAGGGGGGCTAAATGAAAAACTGTTTTTT. It encodes CASSLGGLNEKLFF.

The V call is TRBV10-2, the J call TRBJ2-1, with TRBD2 as a possible D gene (7 bases). Trimming removed 4 bases at V and 9 bases at J, with 19 bases between. CDR3 length: 15 residues. Germline V gene sequence: CDR1 WSHSY, CDR2 SAAADI. This chain's CDR3 is CASSGLGGALFEQFF. CDR3 in DNA: TGCGCCAGCAGTGGATTGGGGGGGGCCCTTTTTGAGCAGTTCTTC.

The rearrangement uses TRBV4-3 and TRBJ1-2, with a possible D match to TRBD1 (6 bases). The V and J ends lost 4 bases and 2 bases respectively, with 14 bases between them. The CDR3 covers 15 residues. Germline CDR1 reads LGHNA; CDR2 reads YSLEER. CDR3 bases: TGCGCCAGCAGCCTCAGTGGGGGGGCGAACTATGGCTACACCTTC. Its protein is CASSLSGGANYGYTF.

The chain combines TRBV20-1 with TRBJ2-2, with D possibly matching TRBD1 (6 bases). Trimming removed 3 bases at V and 4 bases at J, with 9 bases between. Germline CDR1 reads DFQATT; CDR2 reads SNEGSKA (reference sequence). There are 13 residues in the CDR3. CDR3 sequence (DNA): TGCAGTGCTAGTACAGGGACCACCGGGGAGCTGTTTTTT. Translating gives CSASTGTTGELFF.

This clone turned up a few times. The chain uses TRBV11-3 and TRBJ2-7; D may be TRBD1 (6 bases). V was pared by 3 bases and J by 6 bases, with 12 bases between. Germline loops: CDR1 SGHNT, CDR2 YENEEA. The CDR3 is 13 amino acids. CDR3 sequence reads: CASSLDSNREQYF. In DNA, the CDR3 is TGTGCCAGCAGCTTGGACAGCAACCGCGAGCAGTACTTC.